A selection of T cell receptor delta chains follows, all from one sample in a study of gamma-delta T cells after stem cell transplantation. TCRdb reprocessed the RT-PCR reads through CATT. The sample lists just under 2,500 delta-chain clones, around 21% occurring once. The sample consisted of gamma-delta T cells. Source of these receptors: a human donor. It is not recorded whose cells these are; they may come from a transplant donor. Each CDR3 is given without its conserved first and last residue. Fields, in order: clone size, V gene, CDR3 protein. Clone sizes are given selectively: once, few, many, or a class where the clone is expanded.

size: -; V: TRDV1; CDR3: ALGTLGGNGGSRPLVAAQLF
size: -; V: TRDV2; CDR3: ACDDLGDYGKLI
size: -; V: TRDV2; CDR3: ACDHILGDTRDKLI
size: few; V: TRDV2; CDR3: ACKILGDTDIDKLI
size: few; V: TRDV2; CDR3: ACDTAPPGTGGYLYTDKLI
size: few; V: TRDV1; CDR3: ALGELGSDPLLWGEPPSIRSDKLI
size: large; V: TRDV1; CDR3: ALGAYSTSGGKLI
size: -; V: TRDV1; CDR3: ALGDPLPRPFWGIGPWYTDKLI
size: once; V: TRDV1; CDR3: ALVPSDGSDSPWGYRRRDNQLI
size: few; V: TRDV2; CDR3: ACDTATYPLVDHQKDKLI
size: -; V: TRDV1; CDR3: ALVSPSYVWGNRWNTDKLI
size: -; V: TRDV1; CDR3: ALGELEWDPYTDKPI
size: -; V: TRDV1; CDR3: ALGELELLLPPLYWGMSTNAHKLI
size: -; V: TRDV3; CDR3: AFPYTDWGIRADKLI
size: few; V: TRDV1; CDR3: ALGEPHLPIVLSGVYTDKLI
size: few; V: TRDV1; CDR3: ALGVQLLPTDKLI
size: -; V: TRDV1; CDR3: ALGELPKQHSGGIYTDKLI
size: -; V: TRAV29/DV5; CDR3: AASHYPPGPLRWGIPARPLI
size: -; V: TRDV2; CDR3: ACDMLGDSPYTDKLI
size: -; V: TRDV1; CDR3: ALGEFMVFLRFRGDTNKLI
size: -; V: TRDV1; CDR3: ALGESPNRSPLRFLLGDIRRSGGEWTTDKLI
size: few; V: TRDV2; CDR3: ACGLKAFRRLGYGGTDKLI
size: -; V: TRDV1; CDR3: ALGEPSLRPNAGTDKLI
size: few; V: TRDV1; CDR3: ALGIRHPLGGYTDKLI
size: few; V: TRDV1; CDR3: ALGATVAFPKLWGLITDKLI
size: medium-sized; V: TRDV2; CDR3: ACDWDVGYSRQMF
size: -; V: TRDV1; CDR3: ALGEPPILRLGDKVDKLI